This TCR beta chain was sequenced in a study of T cell changes during pregnancy in multiple sclerosis. Libraries were prepared by immunoSEQ multiplex PCR; TCRdb keeps only in-frame clonotypes and omits some of them. The table has about 80,000 clones, just over 90% seen once. V was shortened by 7 bases and J by 5 bases, with 14 bases between the two germline ends. The CDR3 length is 13 residues. Germline lookup yields CDR1 ENHRY and CDR2 SYGVKD. The sequences come from peripheral blood, collected before pregnancy. This receptor was taken from a female donor with multiple sclerosis, enrolled in a pregnancy study. The V and J genes are TRBV10-3 and TRBJ2-5, with D possibly being TRBD2 (6 bases). For the CDR3, the DNA is TGTGCCATCACCTGGAGGGCCGGGGAGACCCAGTACTTC. Amino acids: CAITWRAGETQYF.